This T cell receptor (beta chain) is drawn from a study of CD8+CD57+ T cells in acquired aplastic anemia (dated by TCRdb to the late 2010s). In terms of the full investigation: On average, sorted CD4+ and CD8+ cells yielded 3 to 4 ug of extracted DNA, with a range of 0.2 to 27.4 ug. What the research found in general, with its limitations: Fewer than 30 CD8+ CDR3 sequences were found in both patients and controls but appeared to be highly expressed in patients and within the immunodominant clones of the patients. CD8+ Simpson's diversity did not differ significantly between patients and healthy controls (P=0.060).

Looking up the germline V gene yields CDR1 ENHRY and CDR2 SYGVKD. There are 13 amino acids in the CDR3, from cysteine to phenylalanine inclusive. The kept DNA is CDR3 alone, 39 bases in frame from the first base. V is shortened by 11 bases, J by 5 bases, and the region joining them spans 15 bases. In this study, sorted CD4+ and CD8+ T cells from the blood of healthy subjects and of severe aplastic anemia patients had their TCR repertoires deep-sequenced. Ficoll-Paque density gradient centrifugation was used to isolate peripheral blood mononuclear cells. Before DNA extraction, CD4+ and CD8+ T cells were sorted with FACS or magnetic beads. Genomic DNA served as template for TCR beta VDJ combination and CDR3 sequence profiling. TCR repertoire sequencing was run on an Illumina HiSeq 2000. In the source study's methods: TRBV/TRBJ rearrangement plots, CDR3 size and DJ length profiles, and Simpson's diversity index were used to assess repertoires. The most abundant DNA sequence in the deep sequencing data was defined as the immunodominant clone. CDR3 amino acid sequences were checked for sharing between subjects and were compared against published repertoires and the VDJdb database. The public reads were reanalyzed by TCRdb: fastp trimming at Q25, MiXCR alignment, in-frame beta chains only. Under each unique CDR3 protein, matching rows form one entry showing the most common genes and DNA. The V and J calls and clone size come from TCRdb's table, not from the authors' own analysis. The sample table records 150,000 to 200,000 distinct CDR3 sequences; 50% to 75% of these occur just once. The ten largest clonotypes hold 40% to 55% of the sample.

Comment on this clonotype: What antigen it recognizes has not been identified. The record has no base qualities; no much larger clone is one base away.

The sequencing sample was made of sorted CD4+, CD8+, or CD8+CD57+ T cells (not recorded which) from PBMCs. Recombination joined TRBV10-3 with TRBJ2-2; TRBD1 could be the D gene, as 5 bases match. This sequence was found in a human donor with severe aplastic anemia or a healthy control (not recorded which). CDR3 protein: CAVNAGSTGELFF. In nucleotides, the sequence is TGTGCCGTCAACGCAGGGTCGACCGGGGAGCTGTTTTTT.